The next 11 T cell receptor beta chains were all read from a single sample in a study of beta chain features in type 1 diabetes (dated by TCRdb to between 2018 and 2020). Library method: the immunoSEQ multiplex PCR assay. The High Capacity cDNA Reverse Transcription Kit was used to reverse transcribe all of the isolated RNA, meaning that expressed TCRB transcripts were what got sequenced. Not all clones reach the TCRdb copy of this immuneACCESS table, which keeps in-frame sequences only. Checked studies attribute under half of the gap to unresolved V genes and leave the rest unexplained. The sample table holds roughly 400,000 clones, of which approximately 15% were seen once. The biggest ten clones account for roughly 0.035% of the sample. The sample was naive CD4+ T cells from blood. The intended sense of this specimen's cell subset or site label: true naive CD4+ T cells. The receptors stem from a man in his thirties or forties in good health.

CDR3 in amino acids: CATSRKVPGDNEQFF. The DNA of the CDR3 is TGTGCCACCAGCAGGAAGGTGCCTGGGGACAATGAGCAGTTCTTC. The rearrangement uses TRBV15 and TRBJ2-1; D gene unclear. The CDR3 has 15 residues. Germline CDR1 and CDR2: LNHNV and YYDKDF (reference sequence). V was cut by 3 bases and J by 5 bases, with 14 bases left in between.

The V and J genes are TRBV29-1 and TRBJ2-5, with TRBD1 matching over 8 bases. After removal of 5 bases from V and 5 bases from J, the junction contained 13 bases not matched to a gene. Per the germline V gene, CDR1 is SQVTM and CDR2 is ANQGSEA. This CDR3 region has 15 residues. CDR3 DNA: TGCAGCGTTAAGGGGACAGGAGACCTCCGGGAGACCCAGTACTTC. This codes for CSVKGTGDLRETQYF.

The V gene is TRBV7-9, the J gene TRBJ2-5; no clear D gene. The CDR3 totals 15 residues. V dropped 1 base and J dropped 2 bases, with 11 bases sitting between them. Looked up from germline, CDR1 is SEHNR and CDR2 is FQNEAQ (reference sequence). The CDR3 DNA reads TGTGCCAGCAGCTTAGGGTCATCTACTCAAGAGACCCAGTACTTC. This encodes CASSLGSSTQETQYF.

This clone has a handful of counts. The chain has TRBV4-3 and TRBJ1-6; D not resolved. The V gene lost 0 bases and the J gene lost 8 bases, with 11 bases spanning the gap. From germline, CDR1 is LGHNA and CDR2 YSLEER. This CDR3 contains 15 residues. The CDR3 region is CASSQDRSGDSPLHF. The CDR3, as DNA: TGCGCCAGCAGCCAAGATAGATCGGGTGATTCACCCCTCCACTTT.

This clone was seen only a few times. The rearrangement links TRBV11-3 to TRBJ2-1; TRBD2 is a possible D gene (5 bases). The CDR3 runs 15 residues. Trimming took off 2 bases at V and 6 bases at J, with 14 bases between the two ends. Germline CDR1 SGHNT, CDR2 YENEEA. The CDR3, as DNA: TGTGCCAGCAGCTTACGGTCACTAGGAATCAATGAGCAGTTCTTC. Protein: CASSLRSLGINEQFF.

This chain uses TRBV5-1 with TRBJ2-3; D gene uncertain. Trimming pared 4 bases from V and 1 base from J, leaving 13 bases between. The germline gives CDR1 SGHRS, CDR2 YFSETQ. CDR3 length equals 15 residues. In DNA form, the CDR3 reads TGCGCCAGCAGCCCGTATGGGGTCCGCACAGATACGCAGTATTTT. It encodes CASSPYGVRTDTQYF.

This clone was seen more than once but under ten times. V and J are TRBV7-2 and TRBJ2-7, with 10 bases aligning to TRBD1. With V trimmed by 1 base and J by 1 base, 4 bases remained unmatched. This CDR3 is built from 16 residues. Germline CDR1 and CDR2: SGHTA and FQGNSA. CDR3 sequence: CASSLDWDRGSYEQYF. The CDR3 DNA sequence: TGTGCCAGCAGCTTAGATTGGGACAGGGGATCCTACGAGCAGTACTTC.

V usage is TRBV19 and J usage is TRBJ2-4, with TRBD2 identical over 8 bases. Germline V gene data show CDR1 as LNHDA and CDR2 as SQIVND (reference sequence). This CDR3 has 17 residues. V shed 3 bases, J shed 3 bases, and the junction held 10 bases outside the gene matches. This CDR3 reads CASSIGLASGVKNIQYF. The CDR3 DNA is TGTGCCAGTAGTATTGGACTAGCCTCAGGGGTCAAAAACATTCAGTACTTC.

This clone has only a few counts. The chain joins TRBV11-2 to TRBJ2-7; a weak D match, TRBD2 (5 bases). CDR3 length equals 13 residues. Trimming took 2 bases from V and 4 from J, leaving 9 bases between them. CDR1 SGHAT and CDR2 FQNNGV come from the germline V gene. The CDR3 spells CASSLFGLYEQYV. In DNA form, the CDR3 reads TGTGCCAGCAGCTTATTCGGACTTTACGAGCAGTACGTC.

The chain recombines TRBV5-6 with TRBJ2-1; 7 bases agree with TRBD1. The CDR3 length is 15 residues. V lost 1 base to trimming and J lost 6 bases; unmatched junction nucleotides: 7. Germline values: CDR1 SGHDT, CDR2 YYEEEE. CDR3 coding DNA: TGTGCCAGCAGCTTGTACAGGGGACCGAGCAATGAGCAGTTCTTC. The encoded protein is CASSLYRGPSNEQFF. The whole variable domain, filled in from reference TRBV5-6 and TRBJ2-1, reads DAGVTQSPTHLIKTRGQQVTLRCSPKSGHDTVSWYQQALGQGPQFIFQYYEEEERQRGNFPDRFSGHQFPNYSSELNVNALLLGDSALYLCASSLYRGPSNEQFFGPGTRLTVL.

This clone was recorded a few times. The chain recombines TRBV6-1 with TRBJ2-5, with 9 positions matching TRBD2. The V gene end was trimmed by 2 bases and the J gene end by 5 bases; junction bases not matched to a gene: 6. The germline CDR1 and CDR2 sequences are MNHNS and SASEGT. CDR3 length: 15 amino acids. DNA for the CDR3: TGTGCCAGCAGTGAACGCCTAGCGGGGATGGAGACCCAGTACTTC. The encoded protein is CASSERLAGMETQYF.